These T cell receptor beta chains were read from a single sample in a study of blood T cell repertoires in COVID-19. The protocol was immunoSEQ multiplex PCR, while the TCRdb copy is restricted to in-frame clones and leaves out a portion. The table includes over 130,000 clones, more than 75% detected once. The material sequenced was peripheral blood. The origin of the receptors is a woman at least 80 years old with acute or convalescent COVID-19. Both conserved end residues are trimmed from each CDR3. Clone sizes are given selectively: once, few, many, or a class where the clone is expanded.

ASSPPETQY,NA,TRBV7-2,TRBJ2-5
ASSQEWSGYEQY,NA,TRBV7-9,TRBJ2-7
ASSQGPLAGGASDTQY,NA,TRBV4-1,TRBJ2-3
ASSSSRGQPQH,few,TRBV11-2,TRBJ1-5
AILAGSNTGELF,few,TRBV10-3,TRBJ2-2
ASSPGGINTDTQY,NA,TRBV18,TRBJ2-3
ASSRAGTPARDEQF,NA,TRBV4-1,TRBJ2-1
ASSLNAGLPQETQY,NA,TRBV2,TRBJ2-5
ASSYGLGAHYGYT,NA,TRBV6-6,TRBJ1-2
ASMGQGSGELF,NA,TRBV6-5,TRBJ2-2
ASSLGWGHDYPQDNEQF,NA,TRBV5-6,TRBJ2-1
ASSLGQTTGNTIY,NA,TRBV5-6,TRBJ1-3
ASRAPGTYGYT,NA,TRBV6-5,TRBJ1-2
ATSSTGYEQY,NA,TRBV24-1,TRBJ2-7
ASSPSTDTQY,NA,TRBV7-8,TRBJ2-3
ASSPAGGSYNEQF,NA,TRBV7-3,TRBJ2-1
AWSVHSLNTEAF,few,TRBV30,TRBJ1-1
ASRRQGATEAF,NA,TRBV6-5,TRBJ1-1
ATMDRRSTDTQY,NA,TRBV10-2,TRBJ2-3
ASKGLLWDQETQY,NA,TRBV10-2,TRBJ2-5
ASSQGLAGGVYEQF,NA,TRBV2,TRBJ2-1
ASSLDGTSGRRDEQY,NA,TRBV5-6,TRBJ2-7
AWSALQGLETQY,NA,TRBV30,TRBJ2-5
ASSYSVETQY,NA,TRBV7-9,TRBJ2-5
ASHPDRPGNTEAF,NA,TRBV2,TRBJ1-1
ASSHTGSQAF,NA,TRBV11-2,TRBJ1-1
AIRTGSGNTIY,NA,TRBV10-3,TRBJ1-3
ASSFATGIWNTEAF,NA,TRBV28,TRBJ1-1
AWSLGLPGSPLH,NA,TRBV30,TRBJ1-6
SASLLAGVTETQY,NA,TRBV20-1,TRBJ2-5
AISRQGGFDEQF,few,TRBV10-3,TRBJ2-1
ASSTLAVRSGTDTQY,NA,TRBV27,TRBJ2-3
ASSQEGLAGLYNEQF,NA,TRBV3-1/TRBV3-2,TRBJ2-1
ASSRREETQY,NA,TRBV18,TRBJ2-5
ASNPGGAMETQY,NA,TRBV28,TRBJ2-5
ASSFQTGHNEKLF,NA,TRBV7-2,TRBJ1-4
ASSHGKGVGETQY,NA,TRBV3-1/TRBV3-2,TRBJ2-5
ASSYRGGSPLH,once,TRBV6-5,TRBJ1-6
ASSLRTGWNEQY,NA,TRBV5-1,TRBJ2-7